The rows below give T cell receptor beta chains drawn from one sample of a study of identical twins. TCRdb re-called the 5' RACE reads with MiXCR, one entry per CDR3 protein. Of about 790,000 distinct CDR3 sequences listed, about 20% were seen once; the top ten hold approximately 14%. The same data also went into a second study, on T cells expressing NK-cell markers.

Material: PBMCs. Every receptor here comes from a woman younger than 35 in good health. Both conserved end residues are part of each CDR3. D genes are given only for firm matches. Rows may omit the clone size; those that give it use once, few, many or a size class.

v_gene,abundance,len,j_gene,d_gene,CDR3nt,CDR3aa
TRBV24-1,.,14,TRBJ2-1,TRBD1,TGTGCCACCAGTGGGGACAGGTGGGGCAATGAGCAGTTCTTC,CATSGDRWGNEQFF
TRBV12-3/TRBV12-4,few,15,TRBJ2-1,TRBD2,TGTGCCAGCAGTGCCTTAGCGGGGGCCTTTAATGAGCAGTTCTTC,CASSALAGAFNEQFF
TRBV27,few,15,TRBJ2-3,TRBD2,TGTGCCAGCAGCTCTCTAGCGGAGATCACAGATACGCAGTATTTT,CASSSLAEITDTQYF
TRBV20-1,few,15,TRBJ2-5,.,TGCAGTGCTAGAGTCGGGACTTTGTTACAAGAGACCCAGTACTTC,CSARVGTLLQETQYF
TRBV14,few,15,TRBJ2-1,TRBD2,TGTGCCAGCAGCTCCCTTAGCGGGAGAGACACTGAGCAGTTCTTC,CASSSLSGRDTEQFF
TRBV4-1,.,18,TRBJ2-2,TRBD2,TGCGCCAGCAGCGAATCGAAGGGACTAGCGGGGTTCACCGGGGAGCTGTTTTTT,CASSESKGLAGFTGELFF
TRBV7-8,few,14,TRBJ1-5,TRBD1,TGTGCCAGCAGGGGACAGGGGGCAAATCAGCCCCAGCATTTT,CASRGQGANQPQHF
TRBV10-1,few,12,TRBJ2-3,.,TGCGCCAGCAGGTTTAGCACAGATACGCAGTATTTT,CASRFSTDTQYF
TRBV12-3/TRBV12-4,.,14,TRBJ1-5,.,TGTGCCAGCACCCTAGGACAGTACAATCAGCCCCAGCATTTT,CASTLGQYNQPQHF
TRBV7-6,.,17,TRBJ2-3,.,TGTGCCAGCAGCTTAAAACGTGAGACAGCGGCCACAGATACGCAGTATTTT,CASSLKRETAATDTQYF
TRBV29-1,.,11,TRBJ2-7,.,TGCAGCGTAGGGATGGGGGACGAGCAGTACTTC,CSVGMGDEQYF
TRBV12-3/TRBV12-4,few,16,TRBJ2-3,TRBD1,TGTGCCAGCAGTCCCACCGGGACAGGGCCTGAGGGTACGCAGTATTTT,CASSPTGTGPEGTQYF
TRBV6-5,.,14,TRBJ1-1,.,TGTGCCAGCAGTTATTCCCACAGAAACACTGAAGCTTTCTTT,CASSYSHRNTEAFF
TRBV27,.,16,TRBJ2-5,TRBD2,TGTGCCAGCAGTCTGTATCGAGCGGGGGAACAAGAGACCCAGTACTTC,CASSLYRAGEQETQYF
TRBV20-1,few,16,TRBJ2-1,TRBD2,TGCAGTGCTAGGCGTCCGGCTAGCGGGGGATACAATGAGCAGTTCTTC,CSARRPASGGYNEQFF
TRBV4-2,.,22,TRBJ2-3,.,TGTGCCAGCAGCCTCTCTTGGAGGGGTATGTCCGGGACAGCCCTAGACACAGATACGCAGTATTTT,CASSLSWRGMSGTALDTDTQYF
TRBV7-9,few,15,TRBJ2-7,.,TGTGCCAGCAGCTTCCTGCCGAGAGTCGGGGGCGAGCAGTACTTC,CASSFLPRVGGEQYF
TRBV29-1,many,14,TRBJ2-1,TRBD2,TGCAGCGTCAAGACTAGCGGGGGGCACAATGAGCAGTTCTTC,CSVKTSGGHNEQFF
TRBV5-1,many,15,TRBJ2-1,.,TGCGCCAGCAGTCAAGAGGGGAGCTCCTACAATGAGCAGTTCTTC,CASSQEGSSYNEQFF
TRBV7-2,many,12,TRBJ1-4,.,TGTGCCAGCAGCTTAGATAGAAGACAACTGTTTTTT,CASSLDRRQLFF
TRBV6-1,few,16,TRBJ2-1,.,TGTGCCAGCAGTGAGGGGGGACAGCAAACCTACAATGAGCAGTTCTTC,CASSEGGQQTYNEQFF
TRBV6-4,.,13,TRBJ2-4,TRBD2,TGTGCCAGCAGTGAAGGACTAGGGAACATTCAGTACTTC,CASSEGLGNIQYF
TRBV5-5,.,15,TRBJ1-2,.,TGTGCCAGCAGCTTGGATTGGTTGGCTAACTATGGCTACACCTTC,CASSLDWLANYGYTF
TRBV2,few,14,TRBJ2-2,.,TGTGCCAGCAGATTACAGGTTAACACCGGGGAGCTGTTTTTT,CASRLQVNTGELFF
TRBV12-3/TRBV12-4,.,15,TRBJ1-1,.,TGTGCCAGCAGCCCACAGGGACTGGGGAGCACTGAAGCTTTCTTT,CASSPQGLGSTEAFF
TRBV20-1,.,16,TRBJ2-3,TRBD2,TGCAGTGCTCCGAAAAGACTAGCGGGGTTGACAGATACGCAGTATTTT,CSAPKRLAGLTDTQYF
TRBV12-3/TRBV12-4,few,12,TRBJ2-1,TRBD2,TGTGCCAGCAGGCCACTAGCGGGAGTAATGTTCTTC,CASRPLAGVMFF
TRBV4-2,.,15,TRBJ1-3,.,TGTGCCAGCAGCCAAGAAGGGATGGGAGGAAACACCATATATTTT,CASSQEGMGGNTIYF
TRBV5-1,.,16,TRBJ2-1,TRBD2,TGCGCCAGCAGCTTGCCCCCTAGCGGGAGTGGGGGTGAGCAGTTCTTC,CASSLPPSGSGGEQFF
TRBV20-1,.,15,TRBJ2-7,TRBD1,TGCAGTGCTAGAGTCGCCGGGACAGGGGGCAGAGAGCAGTACTTC,CSARVAGTGGREQYF
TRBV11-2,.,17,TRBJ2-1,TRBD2,TGTGCCAGCAGCTTAGATGTGTCGGGAGGGCCCTACAATGAGCAGTTCTTC,CASSLDVSGGPYNEQFF
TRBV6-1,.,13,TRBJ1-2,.,TGTGCCAGCATCGATCGAGGCACCTATGGCTACACCTTC,CASIDRGTYGYTF
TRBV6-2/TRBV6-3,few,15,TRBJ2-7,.,TGTGCCAGCAGTAGGGCGGCAGGGTGGTCCTACGAGCAGTACTTC,CASSRAAGWSYEQYF
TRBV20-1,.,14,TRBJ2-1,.,TGCAGTGCTAGTCCCAGGCGGGTCTACAATGAGCAGTTCTTC,CSASPRRVYNEQFF
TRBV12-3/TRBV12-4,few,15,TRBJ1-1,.,TGTGCCAGCAGTCTCTCGCCCCAGGGGAACACTGAAGCTTTCTTT,CASSLSPQGNTEAFF
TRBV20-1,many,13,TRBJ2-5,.,TGCAGTGCTAATCCCCACGGGGCAGAGACCCAGTACTTC,CSANPHGAETQYF
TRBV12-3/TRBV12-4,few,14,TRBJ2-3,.,TGTGCCAGCAAGGGGTCCTATAGCACAGATACGCAGTATTTT,CASKGSYSTDTQYF
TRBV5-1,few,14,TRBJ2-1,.,TGCGCCAGCAGCTTGGGACCGGGATCCTGGGTTCTGTTCTTC,CASSLGPGSWVLFF
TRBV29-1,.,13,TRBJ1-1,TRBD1,TGCAGCGCCCTCGCAGGGGGCAACACTGAAGCTTTCTTT,CSALAGGNTEAFF
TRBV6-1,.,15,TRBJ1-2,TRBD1,TGTGCCAGTAAAAGAGATGCGGACAGGGCCCACGGCTACACCTTC,CASKRDADRAHGYTF
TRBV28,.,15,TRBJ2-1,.,TGTGCCAGCAGTTCTCGGGTAAGCTCCTACAATGAGCAGTTCTTC,CASSSRVSSYNEQFF
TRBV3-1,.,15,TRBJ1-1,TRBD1,TGTGCCAGCAGCCCTACAGGGGGTGCAAGAGCTGAAGCTTTCTTT,CASSPTGGARAEAFF
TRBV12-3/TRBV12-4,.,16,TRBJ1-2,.,TGTGCCAGCAGTGATAGTCCCGGGGGCGCAAACTATGGCTACACCTTC,CASSDSPGGANYGYTF
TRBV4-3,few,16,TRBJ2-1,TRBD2,TGCGCCAGCAGCCGCGGGACTAGCGGGGAGTACAATGAGCAGTTCTTC,CASSRGTSGEYNEQFF
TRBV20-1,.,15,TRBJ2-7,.,TGCAGTGCTAGATACCCGGGACATCCTCCTTACGAGCAGTACTTC,CSARYPGHPPYEQYF
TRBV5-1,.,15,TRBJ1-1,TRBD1,TGCGCCAGCAGCCCCGCCGGGACAGGTAACACTGAAGCTTTCTTT,CASSPAGTGNTEAFF
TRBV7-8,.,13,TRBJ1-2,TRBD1,TGTGCCAGCAGCACAGGGGTAGACTATGGCTACACCTTC,CASSTGVDYGYTF
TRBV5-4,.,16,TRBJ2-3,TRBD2,TGTGCCAGCAGCTTGGTTGGGCGGGAGGGCACAGATACGCAGTATTTT,CASSLVGREGTDTQYF
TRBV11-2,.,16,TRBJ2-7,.,TGTGCCAGCAGCTTAGGTTCTGGCGGCAGCCTCTACGAGCAGTACTTC,CASSLGSGGSLYEQYF
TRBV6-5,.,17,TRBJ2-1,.,TGTGCCAGCAGTTTGGCGGGTCCTACGCCCCTTTACAATGAGCAGTTCTTC,CASSLAGPTPLYNEQFF
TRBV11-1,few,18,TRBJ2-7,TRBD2,TGTGCCAGCAGCTTTGCTTGGGTGGGAGCGGGAGGACCCTACGAGCAGTACTTC,CASSFAWVGAGGPYEQYF
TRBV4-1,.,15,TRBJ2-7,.,TGCGCCAGCAGCCAAGGGATTCACGGGAACTACGAGCAGTACTTC,CASSQGIHGNYEQYF
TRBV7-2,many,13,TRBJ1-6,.,TGTGCCAGCAGCCCGGGGGGAAATTCACCCCTCCACTTT,CASSPGGNSPLHF
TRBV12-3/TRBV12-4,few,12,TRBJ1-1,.,TGTGCCAGCAGTCAAATTGAAGCTGAAGCTTTCTTT,CASSQIEAEAFF
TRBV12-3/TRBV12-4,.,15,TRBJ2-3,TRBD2,TGTGCCAGCAGTCGAACCGGGACTAGTGCAGATACGCAGTATTTT,CASSRTGTSADTQYF
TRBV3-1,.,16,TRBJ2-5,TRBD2,TGTGCCAGCAGCCAAGTTATAGCGGGGGGGAAAGAGACCCAGTACTTC,CASSQVIAGGKETQYF
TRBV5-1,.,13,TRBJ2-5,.,TGCGCCAGCACCCCGGGAGAGTTACAGACCCAGTACTTC,CASTPGELQTQYF